This paragraph covers one T cell receptor beta chain sequence. The CDR3 is 13 residues long. The sample is drawn from a study of blood T cell repertoires in COVID-19. Profiling relied on immunoSEQ multiplex PCR, and the TCRdb table lists in-frame clones only, not all of them. In the table there are under 85,000 clones, roughly 85% of which are singletons. This receptor was taken from a man older than 75 with acute or convalescent COVID-19. Sequencing was done on a sample of peripheral blood. The chain is built from TRBV21-1 and TRBJ1-1. TRBV21-1 is shown as a pseudogene. CDR3 DNA: TGTGCCAGGACCCGGGACTCTTTCACTGAAGCTTTCTTT. Its protein product is CARTRDSFTEAFF.